The sequence of this T cell receptor beta chain was determined in a study of vaccination and CD4 T cells after COVID-19. Study-wide context: The authors used overlapping spike peptides from SARS-CoV-2, HCoV-NL63, HCoV-OC43 and HCoV-229E to stimulate cells. Control wells got either CEFX epitopes, HIV-1 Nef peptides, or no peptide at all.

This clonotype has a handful of counts. Its target is unknown. Sequencing of the DNA from cultured CD4+ T cells was carried out with the Oncomine TCR Beta short-read assay. MiXCR was run by TCRdb on the PCR reads, yielding one entry per CDR3 protein. The sample lists roughly 19,000 distinct CDR3 sequences, 53% seen once, with around 7.3% in the top ten. Treatment: 10-day PBMC culture with coronavirus spike peptide pools or control peptides (ViraFEST assay). CDR3 size: 14 residues. CDR1 is GTSNPN and CDR2 is SVGIG in the germline V gene (reference sequence). V lost 4 bases and J lost 6, with 13 bases in between.

The J gene is TRBJ1-6, the V gene TRBV30; a possible D gene is TRBD1 (5 bases). The source of this sequence is a human donor who had recovered from COVID-19. The specimen was CD4+ T cells from blood, cultured in vitro, collected before SARS-CoV-2 vaccination. The CDR3 spells CAWNEGTRNSPLHF. Here the CDR3 DNA reads TGTGCCTGGAATGAGGGGACCCGTAATTCACCCCTCCACTTT.